The entry below gives a single T cell receptor (beta chain) sequence along with its context. Antigen: not known. This sample was taken from a study of blood T cells in healthy people across ages. Study-level background: When template switching was applied, about one barcoded beta molecule was captured per two T cells. Findings and caveats of the study: As naive T cell percentage varied, TCR beta diversity correlated strongly with it. Greater diversity and more naive CD4+ cells were seen in long-lived donors than in aged donors.

With a J-beta primer mix and a sample-barcoded 5' primer, a second PCR ran about 6 to 11 cycles. MiXCR was run by TCRdb on the 5' RACE reads, yielding one entry per CDR3 protein. This sample has 1.2 million to 1.5 million distinct CDR3 sequences, with approximately 63% found just once. Every sample yielded at least 6 million isolated PBMCs. In germline, CDR1 is SGHAT, CDR2 FQNNGV. The CDR3 has 21 residues. Germline trimming cut 5 bases from V and 6 bases from J; bases unmatched to any gene: 26. V is TRBV11-2 and J is TRBJ2-1, with TRBD2 matching over 9 bases. Sequenced input: blood. This sequence was found in a man between 18 and 29 years old in good health. This CDR3 reads CASSPHRGGTMGWREGNEQFF. In DNA, the CDR3 is TGTGCCAGCAGCCCACACCGGGGAGGGACGATGGGTTGGCGGGAGGGCAATGAGCAGTTCTTC.